This T cell receptor beta chain came from a study of response to subunit inactivated influenza vaccine. The CDR3 consists of 16 residues. Trimming removed 2 bases from V and 6 bases from J, with 17 bases in between. Germline V gene data show CDR1 as SGHRS and CDR2 as YFSETQ. TCRdb ran MiXCR on the RT-PCR reads and lists one entry per CDR3 protein. The repertoire consists of hundreds of thousands of distinct CDR3 sequences, with 10% to 12% occurring once and the leading ten covering 9.5% to 11%. These data were also filed under a second study, of T cells expressing NK-cell markers. That study reports: cDNA encoding TCR beta was synthesized via 5'RACE template switching incorporating UMIs.

This clonotype originated in a man aged 45-65 years who received an inactivated influenza vaccine. This sample comprised PBMCs from blood, obtained on the day of vaccination. The V call is TRBV5-1, the J call TRBJ2-2; tentatively, D is TRBD2 (6 bases). CDR3 nucleotides: TGCGCCAGCAGCTTAAGGGCAGACTCGGGAGCCGGGGAGCTGTTTTTT. Amino acids: CASSLRADSGAGELFF.